These 26 T cell receptor beta chains came from one sample sequenced in a study of blood T cell repertoires in COVID-19. Some clones are missing from TCRdb's copy, which holds only in-frame ones; the method was immunoSEQ multiplex PCR. The sample holds about 250,000 clones, 70% to 90% seen once. Sequenced sample: peripheral blood. All receptors come from a woman aged 25 to 39 with COVID-19, enrolled during active disease.

The V call is TRBV5-1, the J call TRBJ2-1; TRBD1 matches 9 bases. The CDR3 runs to 17 residues. Germline assignment: CDR1 SGHRS and CDR2 YFSETQ. The V gene end was trimmed by 5 bases and the J gene end by 5 bases; junction bases not matched to a gene: 14. CDR3 region: CASSILGQGKVNNEQFF. The DNA of the CDR3 is TGCGCCAGCAGTATCTTAGGACAGGGGAAGGTTAACAATGAGCAGTTCTTC.

Points on this clone: Other nucleotide sequences from this sample produce the same CDR3. The chain employs TRBV12-3 or TRBV12-4 and TRBJ2-2, with D hard to call. V was clipped by 6 bases and J by 6 bases, with 5 bases between them. CDR3 length: 11 amino acids. CDR3 sequence (DNA): TGTGCCAGCAGCCCCGCCGGGGAGCTGTTTTTT. The encoded protein is CASSPAGELFF.

This clone was recorded only once. The V gene is TRBV4-3, the J gene TRBJ1-2, with a tentative D call TRBD1 (6 bases). V shed 2 bases and J shed 6 bases, with 10 bases lying between them. CDR1 and CDR2 (germline): LGHNA, YSLEER. The CDR3 spans 13 residues. The CDR3 here is CASSQRGGDGYTF. DNA of the CDR3: TGCGCCAGCAGCCAAAGGGGGGGGGATGGCTACACCTTC.

This chain joins TRBV11-3 and TRBJ2-1, with D unclear. Germline loops: CDR1 SGHNT, CDR2 YENEEA. This CDR3 spans 14 amino acids. Trimming stripped 5 bases from V and 9 bases from J, with 17 bases between. The CDR3 coding sequence is TGTGCCAGCAGCCCCGCCCCTCGACTTATTGAGCAGTTCTTC. The encoded protein is CASSPAPRLIEQFF.

The CDR3: CASSQVSSAGGDHNEQFF. The CDR3 DNA is TGCGCCAGCAGCCAAGTGAGTTCGGCGGGAGGGGACCACAATGAGCAGTTCTTC. The chain combines TRBV4-3 with TRBJ2-1; 9 bases are a match to TRBD2. V lost 1 base and J lost 5; bases outside the gene matches: 12. CDR3 length: 18 residues. Looked up from germline, CDR1 is LGHNA and CDR2 is YSLEER.

This sequence joins TRBV25-1 and TRBJ1-3, with D unresolved. CDR3 length equals 16 residues. Germline CDR1 is MGHDK and CDR2 is SYGVNS. Trimming took off 1 base at V and 4 bases at J, with 14 bases between the two ends. In DNA, the CDR3 is TGTGCCAGCAGTGAATTTGACGGGATAACCGGAAACACCATATATTTT. Translated, it gives CASSEFDGITGNTIYF.

CDR3 DNA sequence: TGTGCCAGCAGCTCCCCGGGCAGGGGAAGGCAGCCCCAGCATTTT. It encodes CASSSPGRGRQPQHF. The chain has TRBV6-2 or TRBV6-3 and TRBJ1-5; TRBD1 might be the D (6 bases). CDR3 length equals 15 residues. CDR1 and CDR2 (germline): MNHEY, SVGEGT. V was cut by 6 bases and J by 7 bases, with 19 bases left in between.

A single count supports this clone. The chain is built from TRBV6-2 or TRBV6-3 and TRBJ1-6; D may be TRBD1 (6 bases). Germline-derived CDR1 and CDR2 are MNHEY and SVGEGT. The CDR3 loop spans 16 amino acids. The V gene lost 4 bases and the J gene lost 9 bases, with 19 bases spanning the gap. This chain's CDR3 is CASSSPTQGVTSPLHF. DNA for the CDR3: TGTGCCAGCAGTTCGCCAACACAGGGTGTTACTTCACCCCTCCACTTT.

This chain joins TRBV4-3 and TRBJ2-3, with D unresolved. CDR3 length: 16 residues. Germline-derived CDR1 and CDR2 are LGHNA and YSLEER. The ends were cut back, 0 bases at V and 2 bases at J, with 12 bases in the middle. CDR3 loop: CASSQDLGRPTDTQYF. The CDR3 DNA is TGCGCCAGCAGCCAAGATTTGGGCAGACCCACAGATACGCAGTATTTT.

The V call is TRBV4-3, the J call TRBJ2-3; D may be TRBD2 (6 bases). Germline V gives CDR1 LGHNA, CDR2 YSLEER. This CDR3 has 15 amino acids. Trimming shortened V by 3 bases and J by 1 base, and 11 bases separated the two germline ends. This chain's CDR3 is CASSQEGRGTDTQYF. The CDR3 DNA reads as TGCGCCAGCAGCCAGGAGGGGCGGGGCACAGATACGCAGTATTTT.

This chain joins TRBV6-5 and TRBJ2-3; 8 bases fit TRBD1. The junction had 11 bases not matched to a gene; V was cut back by 7 bases and J by 11 bases. Germline CDR1 is MNHEY and CDR2 is SVGAGI. This CDR3 has 13 amino acids. Written as DNA, the CDR3 is TGTGCCAGCACGCGACAGGGGAAATACATGCAGTATTTT. Protein product: CASTRQGKYMQYF.

CDR3 protein: CASSYSMRRNQETQYF. The CDR3 DNA sequence: TGTGCCAGCAGTTACTCGATGAGGCGCAACCAAGAGACCCAGTACTTC. The gene calls are TRBV6-6 and TRBJ2-5; D is undetermined. The CDR3 is 16 residues long. V gave up 0 bases and J gave up 0 bases, with 11 bases separating them. Looked up from germline, CDR1 is MNHNY and CDR2 is SVGAGI (reference sequence).

The chain uses TRBV12-3 or TRBV12-4 and TRBJ1-2; no clear D. CDR3 length: 13 amino acids. The V and J ends lost 2 bases and 1 base respectively, with 5 bases between them. The CDR3 nucleotides are TGTGCCAGCAGTTTACAAAATAACTATGGCTACACCTTC. It yields the protein CASSLQNNYGYTF.

This clone was seen a single time. The chain carries TRBV5-1 and TRBJ1-2, with a tentative D call TRBD1 (5 bases). Trimming cost V 0 bases and J 4 bases, with 10 bases left between them. Germline loops: CDR1 SGHRS, CDR2 YFSETQ. The CDR3 has 14 amino acids. CDR3 in DNA: TGCGCCAGCAGCTTGGACCAGGGTCGCTATGGCTACACCTTC. This translates into CASSLDQGRYGYTF.

This chain links TRBV9 with TRBJ2-3; 7 bases are a match to TRBD2. V shed 4 bases and J 4 bases; nucleotides not matched to a gene: 6. CDR1 SGDLS and CDR2 YYNGEE come from the germline V gene. The CDR3 length is 14 residues. This CDR3 reads CASSPGDYPDTQYF. CDR3 nucleotides: TGTGCCAGCAGCCCTGGGGACTACCCAGATACGCAGTATTTT.

The rearrangement uses TRBV7-8 and TRBJ2-1, with 15 positions matching TRBD2. After removal of 5 bases from V and 8 bases from J, the junction contained 13 bases not matched to a gene. Germline loops: CDR1 SGHVS, CDR2 FQNEAQ. The CDR3 has 18 amino acids. The CDR3: CASSPRGTGTSGRYEQFF. The CDR3 DNA follows: TGTGCCAGCAGCCCTAGGGGGACCGGGACTAGCGGGAGGTATGAGCAGTTCTTC.

The chain recombines TRBV14 with TRBJ1-2; the D gene is possibly TRBD1 (6 bases). Germline loops: CDR1 SGHDN, CDR2 FVKESK. V was pared by 4 bases and J by 4 bases, with 10 bases between. This CDR3 region has 13 residues. The CDR3 spells CASSPQGFYGYTF. The CDR3 coding sequence is TGTGCCAGCAGCCCACAGGGATTCTATGGCTACACCTTC.

The V gene is TRBV11-3, the J gene TRBJ1-1; D unresolved. CDR3 length: 13 residues. V was shortened by 2 bases and J by 4 bases, with 8 bases between the two germline ends. Germline values: CDR1 SGHNT, CDR2 YENEEA. For the CDR3, the DNA is TGTGCCAGCAGCTTAAGAGGCGGCACTGAAGCTTTCTTT. It translates to CASSLRGGTEAFF.

This rearrangement joins TRBV2 to TRBJ2-1, with D tentatively TRBD1 (5 bases). The V end lost 4 bases, the J end lost 8 bases, and 15 bases lay between the germline ends. CDR1 is SNHLY and CDR2 is FYNNEI in the germline V gene. The CDR3 spans 14 residues. The CDR3 is CASSVGQGWDEQFF. The DNA of the CDR3 is TGTGCCAGCAGTGTGGGCCAGGGTTGGGATGAGCAGTTCTTC.

CDR3 loop: CASSVSGGNTEAFF. CDR3 nucleotide sequence: TGCGCCAGCAGCGTTAGCGGGGGGAACACTGAAGCTTTCTTT. V usage is TRBV5-1 and J usage is TRBJ1-1, with D perhaps matching TRBD1 (5 bases). Trimming cost V 4 bases and J 1 base, with 11 bases left between them. CDR1 and CDR2 (germline): SGHRS, YFSETQ. This CDR3 comprises 14 residues.

The chain links TRBV13 to TRBJ1-5; TRBD1 aligns across 7 bases. Germline loops: CDR1 PRHDT, CDR2 FYEKMQ (reference sequence). The J segment lost 2 bases and the V segment lost 4 bases, leaving 11 bases of the junction unmatched. The CDR3 is made up of 17 amino acids. CDR3 residues: CASSWGPTGAGNQPQHF. Here the CDR3 DNA reads TGTGCCAGCAGCTGGGGCCCCACAGGGGCGGGCAATCAGCCCCAGCATTTT.

This sequence joins TRBV28 and TRBJ2-1, with 9 positions matching TRBD1. The CDR3 is 16 residues long. Germline-derived CDR1 and CDR2 are MDHEN and SYDVKM. Trimming cost V 10 bases and J 3 bases; bases outside gene matches: 13. CDR3: CATSFLGTGYYNEQFF. For the CDR3, the DNA is TGTGCCACGTCGTTCTTGGGGACAGGGTACTACAATGAGCAGTTCTTC.

The rearrangement links TRBV28 to TRBJ2-3; tentative D call: TRBD1 (6 bases). The ends were cut back, 7 bases at V and 5 bases at J, with 16 bases in the middle. The germline CDR1 and CDR2 sequences are MDHEN and SYDVKM. The CDR3 totals 14 residues. The CDR3 is CASNQGNRGDTQYF. CDR3 nucleotide sequence: TGTGCCAGCAACCAGGGGAATCGTGGAGATACGCAGTATTTT. The full variable domain, rest sourced from reference TRBV28 and TRBJ2-3, is DVKVTQSSRYLVKRTGEKVFLECVQDMDHENMFWYRQDPGLGLRLIYFSYDVKMKEKGDIPEGYSVSREKKERFSLILESASTNQTSMYLCASNQGNRGDTQYFGPGTRLTVL.

The gene calls are TRBV6-6 and TRBJ1-2, with 9 bases fitting TRBD1. Trimming took 7 bases from V and 4 from J; bases not matched to a gene: 4. The CDR3 totals 13 residues. CDR1 is MNHNY and CDR2 is SVGAGI in the germline V gene (reference sequence). The CDR3 reads CASTPTGGYGYTF. The CDR3 coding sequence is TGTGCCAGCACCCCGACAGGGGGCTATGGCTACACCTTC.

The chain recombines TRBV29-1 with TRBJ2-1; 8 bases line up with TRBD2. Germline V gives CDR1 SQVTM, CDR2 ANQGSEA. There are 14 residues in the CDR3. J gave up 10 bases and V 6 bases, and 14 bases lay outside the gene matches. DNA for the CDR3: TGCAGCGTCCAACGGGAGGGGGGGCAAATAGAGCAGTTCTTC. Translation: CSVQREGGQIEQFF.

This clone was seen a single time. The chain has TRBV9 and TRBJ2-5; 7 bases are shared with TRBD2. CDR3 length: 16 amino acids. V was clipped by 0 bases and J by 2 bases; unmatched bases: 7. CDR1 is SGDLS and CDR2 is YYNGEE in the germline V gene. Here the CDR3 reads CASSVGVAGAQETQYF. In nucleotides, the CDR3 is TGTGCCAGCAGCGTAGGGGTGGCGGGAGCTCAAGAGACCCAGTACTTC.